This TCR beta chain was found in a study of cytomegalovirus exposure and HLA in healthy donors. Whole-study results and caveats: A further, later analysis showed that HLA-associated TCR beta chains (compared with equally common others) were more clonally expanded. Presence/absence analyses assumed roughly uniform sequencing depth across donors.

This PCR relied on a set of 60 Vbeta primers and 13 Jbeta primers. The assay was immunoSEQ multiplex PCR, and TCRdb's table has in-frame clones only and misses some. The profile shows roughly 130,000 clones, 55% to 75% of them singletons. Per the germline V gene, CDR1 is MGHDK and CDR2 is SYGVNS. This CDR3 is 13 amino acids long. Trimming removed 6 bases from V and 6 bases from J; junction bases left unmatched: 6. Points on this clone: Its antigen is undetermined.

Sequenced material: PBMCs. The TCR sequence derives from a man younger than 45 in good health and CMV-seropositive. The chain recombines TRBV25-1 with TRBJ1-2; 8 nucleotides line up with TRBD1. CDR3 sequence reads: CASSRQGLHGYTF. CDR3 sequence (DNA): TGTGCCAGCAGCAGACAGGGGCTCCATGGCTACACCTTC.